This TCR beta chain derives from a study of identical twins' blood T cells. Background on the study: About 6 alpha and roughly 6 beta libraries together yielded 45 million or so reads.

Each CDR3 protein gets one entry after TCRdb re-called the 5' RACE reads with MiXCR. Of a few hundred thousand distinct CDR3 sequences in the sample, about 28% are singletons; the top ten hold 6.1%. Trimming stripped 5 bases from V and 7 bases from J, with 14 bases between. This CDR3 is built from 13 residues. CDR1 and CDR2 from the germline V gene are MNHNY and SVGAGI (reference sequence). Specimen: PBMCs. This receptor was taken from a woman aged 18 to 50 in good health. The chain combines TRBV6-6 with TRBJ1-2; a possible D gene is TRBD1 (5 bases). This chain's CDR3 is CASSPVERGGYTF. DNA of the CDR3: TGTGCCAGCAGTCCCGTTGAAAGGGGTGGCTACACCTTC.